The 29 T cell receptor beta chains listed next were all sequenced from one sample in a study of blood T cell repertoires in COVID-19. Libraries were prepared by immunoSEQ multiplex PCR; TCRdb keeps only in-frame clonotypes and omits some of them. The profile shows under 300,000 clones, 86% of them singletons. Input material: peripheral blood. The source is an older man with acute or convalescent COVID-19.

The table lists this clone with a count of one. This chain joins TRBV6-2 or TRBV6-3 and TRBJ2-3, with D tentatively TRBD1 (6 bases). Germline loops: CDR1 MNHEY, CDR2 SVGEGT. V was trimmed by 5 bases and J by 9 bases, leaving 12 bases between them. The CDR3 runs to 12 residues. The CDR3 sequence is CASSHRAVTQYF. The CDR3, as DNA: TGTGCCAGCAGTCACAGGGCCGTAACGCAGTATTTT.

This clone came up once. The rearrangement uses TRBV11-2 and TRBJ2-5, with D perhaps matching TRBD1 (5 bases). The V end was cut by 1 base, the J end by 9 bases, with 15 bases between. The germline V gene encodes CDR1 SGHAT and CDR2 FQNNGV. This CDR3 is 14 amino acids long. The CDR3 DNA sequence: TGTGCCAGCAGCTTAGCACAGGCCCTTGGGGCCCAGTACTTC. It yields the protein CASSLAQALGAQYF.

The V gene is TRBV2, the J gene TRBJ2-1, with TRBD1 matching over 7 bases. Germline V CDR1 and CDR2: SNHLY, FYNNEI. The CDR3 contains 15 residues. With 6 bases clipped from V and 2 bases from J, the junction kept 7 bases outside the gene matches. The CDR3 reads CASRQDRATYNEQFF. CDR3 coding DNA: TGTGCCAGCAGGCAAGACAGGGCAACCTACAATGAGCAGTTCTTC.

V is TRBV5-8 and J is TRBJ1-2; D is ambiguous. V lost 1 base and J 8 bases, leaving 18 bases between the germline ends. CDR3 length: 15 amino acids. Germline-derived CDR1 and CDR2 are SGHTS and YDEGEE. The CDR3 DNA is TGTGCCAGCAGCTTGTCGGGCCTTAGGGAGATCGGCTACACCTTC. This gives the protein CASSLSGLREIGYTF.

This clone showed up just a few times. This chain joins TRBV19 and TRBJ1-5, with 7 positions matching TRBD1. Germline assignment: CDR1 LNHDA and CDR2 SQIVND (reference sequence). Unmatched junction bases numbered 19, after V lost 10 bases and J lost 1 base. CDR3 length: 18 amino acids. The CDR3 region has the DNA TGTGCCACCTCTCTAGACAGGGAAGGCGGTAAGAGCAATCAGCCCCAGCATTTT. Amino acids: CATSLDREGGKSNQPQHF.

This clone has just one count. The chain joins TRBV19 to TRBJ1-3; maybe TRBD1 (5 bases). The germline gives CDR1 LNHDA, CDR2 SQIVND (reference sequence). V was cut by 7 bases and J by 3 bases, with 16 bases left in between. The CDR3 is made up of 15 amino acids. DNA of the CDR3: TGTGCCAGTATTCGTGGGGGGTCGCGTGGAAACACCATATATTTT. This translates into CASIRGGSRGNTIYF.

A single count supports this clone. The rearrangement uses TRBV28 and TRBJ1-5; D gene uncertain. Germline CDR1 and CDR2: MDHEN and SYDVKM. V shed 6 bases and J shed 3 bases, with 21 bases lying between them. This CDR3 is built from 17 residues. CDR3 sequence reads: CASSSGRSGLVNQPQHF. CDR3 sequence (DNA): TGTGCCAGCAGCTCCGGAAGGTCAGGACTAGTCAATCAGCCCCAGCATTTT.

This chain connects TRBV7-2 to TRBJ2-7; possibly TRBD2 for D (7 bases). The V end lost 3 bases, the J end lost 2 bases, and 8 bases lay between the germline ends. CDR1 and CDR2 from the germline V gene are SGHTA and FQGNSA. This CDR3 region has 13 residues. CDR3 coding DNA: TGTGCCAGCAGCTTGGGGGGGCCCTACGAGCAGTACTTC. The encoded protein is CASSLGGPYEQYF.

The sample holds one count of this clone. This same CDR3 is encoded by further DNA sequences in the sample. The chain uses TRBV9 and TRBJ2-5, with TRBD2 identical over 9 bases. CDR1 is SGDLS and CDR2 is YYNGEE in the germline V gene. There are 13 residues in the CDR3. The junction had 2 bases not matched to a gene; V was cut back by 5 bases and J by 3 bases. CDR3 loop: CASSRLAEETQYF. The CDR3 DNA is TGTGCCAGCAGTAGACTAGCGGAAGAGACCCAGTACTTC.

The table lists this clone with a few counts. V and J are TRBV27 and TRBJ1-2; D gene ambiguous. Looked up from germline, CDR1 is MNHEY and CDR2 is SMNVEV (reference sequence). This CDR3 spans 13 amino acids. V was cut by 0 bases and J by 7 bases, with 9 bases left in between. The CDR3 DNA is TGTGCCAGCAGTTTATCCCCTGAGGGTGGCTACACCTTC. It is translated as CASSLSPEGGYTF.

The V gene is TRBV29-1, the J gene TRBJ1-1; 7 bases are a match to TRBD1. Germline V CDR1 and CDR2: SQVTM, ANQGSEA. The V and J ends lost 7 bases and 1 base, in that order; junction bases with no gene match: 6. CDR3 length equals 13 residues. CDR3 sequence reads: CSARQGPNTEAFF. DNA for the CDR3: TGCAGCGCCCGACAGGGCCCGAACACTGAAGCTTTCTTT.

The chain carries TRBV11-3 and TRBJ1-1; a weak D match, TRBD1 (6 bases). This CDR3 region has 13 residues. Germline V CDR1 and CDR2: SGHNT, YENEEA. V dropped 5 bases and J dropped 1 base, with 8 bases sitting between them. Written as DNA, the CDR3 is TGTGCCAGCAGCAGGGGGGGGAACACTGAAGCTTTCTTT. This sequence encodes CASSRGGNTEAFF. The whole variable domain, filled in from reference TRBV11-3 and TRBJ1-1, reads EAGVVQSPRYKIIEKKQPVAFWCNPISGHNTLYWYLQNLGQGPELLIRYENEEAVDDSQLPKDRFSAERLKGVDSTLKIQPAELGDSAVYLCASSRGGNTEAFFGQGTRLTVV.

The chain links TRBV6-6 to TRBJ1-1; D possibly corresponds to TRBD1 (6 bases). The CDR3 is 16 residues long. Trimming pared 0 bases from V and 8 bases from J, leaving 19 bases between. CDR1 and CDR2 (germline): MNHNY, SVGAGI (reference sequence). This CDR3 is CASSYSGVGGASEAFF. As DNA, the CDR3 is TGTGCCAGCAGTTACTCGGGCGTTGGGGGCGCATCCGAAGCTTTCTTT.

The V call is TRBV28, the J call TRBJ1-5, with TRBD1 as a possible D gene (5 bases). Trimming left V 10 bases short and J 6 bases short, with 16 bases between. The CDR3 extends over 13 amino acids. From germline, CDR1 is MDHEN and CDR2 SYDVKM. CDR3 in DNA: TGTGCCACTCGGGACCCCGGGGGTCAGCCCCAGCATTTT. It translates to CATRDPGGQPQHF.

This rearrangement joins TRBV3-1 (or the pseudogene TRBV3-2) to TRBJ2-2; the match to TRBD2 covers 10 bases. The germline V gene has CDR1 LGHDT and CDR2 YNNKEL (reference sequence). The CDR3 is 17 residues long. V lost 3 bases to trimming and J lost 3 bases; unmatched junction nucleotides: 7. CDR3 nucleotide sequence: TGTGCCAGCAGCCAGAGCGGGAGGGCCTTGGACACCGGGGAGCTGTTTTTT. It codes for CASSQSGRALDTGELFF.

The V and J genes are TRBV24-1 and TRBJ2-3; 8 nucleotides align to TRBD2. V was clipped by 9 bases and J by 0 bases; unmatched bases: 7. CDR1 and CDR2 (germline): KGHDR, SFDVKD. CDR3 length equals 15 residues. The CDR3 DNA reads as TGTGCCACCCAAAGCGGGAGAATAAGCACAGATACGCAGTATTTT. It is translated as CATQSGRISTDTQYF.

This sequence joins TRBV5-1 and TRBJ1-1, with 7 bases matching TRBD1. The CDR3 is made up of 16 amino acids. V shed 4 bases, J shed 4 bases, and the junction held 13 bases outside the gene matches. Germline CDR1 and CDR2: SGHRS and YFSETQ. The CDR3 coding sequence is TGCGCCAGCAGCCCTCGGGGTGACAGGGTAATCACTGAAGCTTTCTTT. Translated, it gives CASSPRGDRVITEAFF.

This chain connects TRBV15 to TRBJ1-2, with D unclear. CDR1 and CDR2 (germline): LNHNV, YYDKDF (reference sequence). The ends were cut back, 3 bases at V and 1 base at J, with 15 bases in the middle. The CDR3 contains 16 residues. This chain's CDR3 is CATSRETPAVNYGYTF. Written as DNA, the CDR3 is TGTGCCACCAGCAGGGAGACCCCGGCTGTTAACTATGGCTACACCTTC.

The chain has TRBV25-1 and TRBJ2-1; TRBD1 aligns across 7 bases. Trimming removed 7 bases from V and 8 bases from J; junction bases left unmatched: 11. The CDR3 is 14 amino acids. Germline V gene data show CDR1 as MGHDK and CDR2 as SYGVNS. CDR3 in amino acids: CASMRQGRVDEQFF. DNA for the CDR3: TGTGCCAGCATGAGACAGGGTAGGGTGGATGAGCAGTTCTTC. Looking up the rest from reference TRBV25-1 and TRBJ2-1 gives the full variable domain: EADIYQTPRYLVIGTGKKITLECSQTMGHDKMYWYQQDPGMELHLIHYSYGVNSTEKGDLSSESTVSRIRTEHFPLTLESARPSHTSQYLCASMRQGRVDEQFFGPGTRLTVL.

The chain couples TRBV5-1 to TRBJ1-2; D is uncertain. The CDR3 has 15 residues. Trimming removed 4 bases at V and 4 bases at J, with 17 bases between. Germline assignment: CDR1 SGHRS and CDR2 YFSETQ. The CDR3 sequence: CASSPGDGGRYGYTF. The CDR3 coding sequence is TGCGCCAGCAGCCCGGGAGACGGCGGCCGCTATGGCTACACCTTC.

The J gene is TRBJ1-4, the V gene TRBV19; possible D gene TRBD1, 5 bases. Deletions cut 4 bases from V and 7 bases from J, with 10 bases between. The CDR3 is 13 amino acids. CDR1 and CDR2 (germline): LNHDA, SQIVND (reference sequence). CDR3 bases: TGTGCCAGTAGTACACCGGGGGGTGAAAAACTGTTTTTT. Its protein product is CASSTPGGEKLFF.

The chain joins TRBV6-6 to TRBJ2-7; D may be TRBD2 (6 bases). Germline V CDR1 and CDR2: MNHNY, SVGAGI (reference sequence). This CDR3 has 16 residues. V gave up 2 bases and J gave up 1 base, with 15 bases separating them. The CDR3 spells CASSYERDSQSYEQYF. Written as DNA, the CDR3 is TGTGCCAGCAGTTACGAAAGGGACTCCCAATCCTACGAGCAGTACTTC.

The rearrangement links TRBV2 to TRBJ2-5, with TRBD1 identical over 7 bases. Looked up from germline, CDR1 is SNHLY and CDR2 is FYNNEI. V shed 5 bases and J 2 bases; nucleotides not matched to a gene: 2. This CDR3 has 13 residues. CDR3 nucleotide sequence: TGTGCCAGCAGTCAGACAGGGCAAGAGACCCAGTACTTC. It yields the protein CASSQTGQETQYF. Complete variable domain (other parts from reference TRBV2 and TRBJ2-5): EPEVTQTPSHQVTQMGQEVILRCVPISNHLYFYWYRQILGQKVEFLVSFYNNEISEKSEIFDDQFSVERPDGSNFTLKIRSTKLEDSAMYFCASSQTGQETQYFGPGTRLLVL.

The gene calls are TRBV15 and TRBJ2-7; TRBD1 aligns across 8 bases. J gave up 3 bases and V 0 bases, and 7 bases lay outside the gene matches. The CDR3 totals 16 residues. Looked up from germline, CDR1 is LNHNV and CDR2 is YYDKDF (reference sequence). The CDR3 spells CATSRDQTGGGYEQYF. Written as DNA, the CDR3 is TGTGCCACCAGCAGAGACCAAACAGGGGGTGGCTACGAGCAGTACTTC.

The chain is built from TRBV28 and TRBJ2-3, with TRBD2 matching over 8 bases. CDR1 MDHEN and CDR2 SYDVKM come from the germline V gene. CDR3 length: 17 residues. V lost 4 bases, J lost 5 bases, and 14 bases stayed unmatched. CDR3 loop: CASSSTGGAGVGDTQYF. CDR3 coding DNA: TGTGCCAGCAGTTCCACGGGGGGAGCGGGAGTGGGAGATACGCAGTATTTT. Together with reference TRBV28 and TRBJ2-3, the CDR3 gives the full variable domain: DVKVTQSSRYLVKRTGEKVFLECVQDMDHENMFWYRQDPGLGLRLIYFSYDVKMKEKGDIPEGYSVSREKKERFSLILESASTNQTSMYLCASSSTGGAGVGDTQYFGPGTRLTVL.

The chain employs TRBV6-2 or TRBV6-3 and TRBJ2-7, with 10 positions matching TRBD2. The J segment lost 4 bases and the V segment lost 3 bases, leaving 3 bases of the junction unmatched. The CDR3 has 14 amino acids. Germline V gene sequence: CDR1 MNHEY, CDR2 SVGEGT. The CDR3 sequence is CASSYSGRSYEQYF. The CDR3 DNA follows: TGTGCCAGCAGTTATAGCGGGAGGTCGTACGAGCAGTACTTC.

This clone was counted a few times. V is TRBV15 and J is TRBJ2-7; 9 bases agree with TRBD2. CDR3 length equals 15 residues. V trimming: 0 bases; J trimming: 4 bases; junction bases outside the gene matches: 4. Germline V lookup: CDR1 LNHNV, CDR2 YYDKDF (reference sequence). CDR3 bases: TGTGCCACCAGCAGAGATCCTAGCGGGACTTACGAGCAGTACTTC. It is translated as CATSRDPSGTYEQYF.

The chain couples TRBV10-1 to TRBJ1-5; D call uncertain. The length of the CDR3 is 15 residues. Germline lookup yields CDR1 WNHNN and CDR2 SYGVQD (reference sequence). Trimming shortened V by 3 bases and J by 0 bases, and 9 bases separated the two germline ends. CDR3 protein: CASSENGNSNQPQHF. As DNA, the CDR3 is TGCGCCAGCAGTGAAAACGGGAATAGCAATCAGCCCCAGCATTTT.

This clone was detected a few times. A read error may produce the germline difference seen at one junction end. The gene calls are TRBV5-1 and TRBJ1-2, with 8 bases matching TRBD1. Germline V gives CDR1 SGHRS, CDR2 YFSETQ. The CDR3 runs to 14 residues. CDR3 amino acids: CASSLVGTGYGYTF. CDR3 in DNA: TGCGCCAGCAGTTTGGTGGGGACAGGATATGGCTACACCTTC. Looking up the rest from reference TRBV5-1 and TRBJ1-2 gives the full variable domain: KAGVTQTPRYLIKTRGQQVTLSCSPISGHRSVSWYQQTPGQGLQFLFEYFSETQRNKGNFPGRFSGRQFSNSRSEMNVSTLELGDSALYLCASSLVGTGYGYTFGSGTRLTVV.